The clone carrying this TCR beta chain showed up many times. This entry is derived from a study of regulatory T cells in long-lasting Graves disease. Regarding time point: newly diagnosed GD, antithyroid drugs for less than 3 months. Extracted RNA from PBMCs served as the source of the TCR library. According to the study, TCR beta libraries were built with iRepertoire HTBI primers and CDR3-region Arm-PCR. TCRdb fed the multiplex PCR reads into MiXCR, producing one record per CDR3 protein. This sample has some 340,000 distinct CDR3 sequences, with about an eighth found just once. CDR3 length equals 14 residues. The trim removed 4 bases at V and 8 bases at J, leaving 3 bases unmatched. These data also featured in a second study, about T cells in Graves' hyperthyroidism and ophthalmopathy. That report adds: Absent ophthalmopathy progression within 18 months defined stable Graves' hyperthyroidism. An initial round of RT-PCR targeting the TCR CDR3 relied on the HTBI primer set.

The receptor was isolated from a woman between 18 and 29 years old with Graves disease. The genes are TRBV12-3 or TRBV12-4 and TRBJ1-4; 11 positions agree with TRBD1. Material: peripheral blood mononuclear cells (PBMCs), obtained at new diagnosis, from a patient treated with antithyroid drugs. The CDR3 coding sequence is TGTGCCAGCAGTTACGGGACAGGGGGAGAAAAACTGTTTTTT. Amino acid sequence: CASSYGTGGEKLFF.